This T cell receptor (beta chain) appears in the sequencing data of a study of shared clonotypes between healthy human individuals. General study results and limits: Naive subsets, compared against memory subsets, generally had larger estimated richness values.

The germline V gene encodes CDR1 SGHNT and CDR2 YYREEE (reference sequence). The junction had 15 bases not matched to a gene; V was cut back by 0 bases and J by 7 bases. CDR3 length: 19 amino acids. For this clone: Antigen specificity is unknown.

Only in-frame clones appear in the TCRdb table, and some are missing; sequencing was by immunoSEQ multiplex PCR. The profile shows approximately 2,300,000 clones, approximately 90% of them singletons. The rearrangement links TRBV5-4 to TRBJ2-3; 12 positions match TRBD2. This TCR came from a man aged 18 to 29 in good health. Some clones in this sample may be carry-over from other donors' samples. The sequenced sample consisted of naive CD4+ T cells from PBMCs. Described subset: CD45RA+ positively selected. CDR3 region: CASSLAGSASGRARYTQYF. Here the CDR3 DNA reads TGTGCCAGCAGCTTGGCCGGTTCGGCTAGCGGGAGGGCCAGGTATACGCAGTATTTT.